This section outlines one T cell receptor (beta chain) sequence together with its context. Sequence at one end of the junction differs from germline and may be a read error. Both CD3+CD4+ and CD3+CD8+ responders that were proliferating and CFSE-low underwent sorting after the reaction. The CDR3 loop spans 14 amino acids. Germline-derived CDR1 and CDR2 are SQVTM and ANQGSEA. This record belongs to a study of graft-versus-host responses after intestinal transplantation. Study-wide results and caveats: Analysis identified GvH clones in recipient marrow, with some appearing first in ileum or blood. Those patients showing graft-donor T cell macrochimerism displayed high graft-versus-host to host-versus-graft clonal ratios in allografts.

Sequencing used immunoSEQ multiplex PCR; TCRdb keeps in-frame clones, though not all of them. The profile shows approximately 4,600 clones, roughly a quarter of them singletons. The receptor was derived from a human patient who received an intestinal transplant. The input for sequencing was alloreactive CD4+ T cells from a mixed lymphocyte reaction culture, taken before intestinal transplant. Subset noted: CFSE-low proliferating T cells sorted from roughly six-day pre-transplant mixed lymphocyte reaction (GvH or HvG direction). V usage is TRBV29-1 and J usage is TRBJ1-1, with D possibly TRBD1 on 5 matching bases. The CDR3 spells CCVDAGGKSGEAFF. CDR3 in DNA: TGCTGCGTTGATGCTGGGGGGAAATCGGGTGAAGCTTTCTTT. Together with reference TRBV29-1 and TRBJ1-1, the CDR3 gives the full variable domain: SAVISQKPSRDICQRGTSLTIQCQVDSQVTMMFWYRQQPGQSLTLIATANQGSEATYESGFVIDKFPISRPNLTFSTLTVSNMSPEDSSIYLCCVDAGGKSGEAFFGQGTRLTVV.